Shown below are 23 T cell receptor beta chains from a single sample sequenced in a study of OX40 agonist ivuxolimab in advanced cancers. Only in-frame clones appear in the TCRdb table, and some are missing; sequencing was by immunoSEQ multiplex PCR. Counted here are about 83,000 clones, about four fifths occurring once; the ten biggest clones make up less than 9.5%. This material consisted of CD4+ or CD8+ T cells sorted from blood, taken in a trial of the OX40 agonist ivuxolimab. The receptors derive from an adult with an advanced solid tumor such as melanoma, head and neck, liver or kidney cancer.

The chain carries TRBV4-3 and TRBJ2-1; 8 bases are a match to TRBD2. The CDR3 covers 15 residues. V shed 0 bases and J 8 bases; nucleotides not matched to a gene: 6. Germline CDR1 LGHNA, CDR2 YSLEER. The CDR3 sequence: CASSQERLALHEQFF. Written as DNA, the CDR3 is TGCGCCAGCAGCCAAGAGAGACTAGCGCTCCATGAGCAGTTCTTC.

This clone was seen a few times. The chain employs TRBV7-9 and TRBJ2-7; 9 nucleotides align to TRBD1. This CDR3 is built from 17 residues. With 4 bases clipped from V and 6 bases from J, the junction kept 16 bases outside the gene matches. Germline assignment: CDR1 SEHNR and CDR2 FQNEAQ (reference sequence). The CDR3 loop reads CASSSLTYDRGIPEQYF. CDR3 DNA sequence: TGTGCCAGCAGCTCCCTCACTTATGACAGGGGGATTCCCGAGCAGTACTTC.

V usage is TRBV4-1 and J usage is TRBJ2-3; a weak D match, TRBD1 (5 bases). V lost 4 bases and J 2 bases, leaving 10 bases between the germline ends. The CDR3 consists of 14 residues. The germline V gene has CDR1 MGHRA and CDR2 YSYEKL. The CDR3 coding sequence is TGCGCCAGCAGCCGACTCAGGGACACAGATACGCAGTATTTT. It encodes CASSRLRDTDTQYF.

The genes are TRBV6-4 and TRBJ1-2; D gene unclear. Germline V CDR1 and CDR2: MRHNA, SNTAGT. V was shortened by 0 bases and J by 0 bases, with 11 bases between the two germline ends. CDR3 length: 16 amino acids. The CDR3 spells CASSDSKYSPNYGYTF. The DNA of the CDR3 is TGTGCCAGCAGTGACTCGAAGTACAGTCCTAACTATGGCTACACCTTC.

This chain links TRBV7-9 with TRBJ1-2; TRBD1 agrees at 9 bases. J gave up 8 bases and V 5 bases, and 6 bases lay outside the gene matches. This CDR3 region has 13 residues. The V gene's germline CDR1 is SEHNR and CDR2 FQNEAQ (reference sequence). The CDR3 sequence is CASSVQGARGYTF. The DNA of the CDR3 is TGTGCCAGCAGCGTACAGGGGGCCCGAGGCTACACCTTC.

The V gene is TRBV27, the J gene TRBJ2-5; 7 bases map to TRBD1. V shed 2 bases and J 5 bases; nucleotides not matched to a gene: 8. CDR1 and CDR2 (germline): MNHEY, SMNVEV (reference sequence). CDR3 length: 15 amino acids. The CDR3 sequence is CASSLSGRGWETQYF. CDR3 nucleotide sequence: TGTGCCAGCAGTTTAAGTGGCAGGGGGTGGGAGACCCAGTACTTC.

This clone was counted only a few times. The genes are TRBV29-1 and TRBJ1-1; D uncertain. From germline, CDR1 is SQVTM and CDR2 ANQGSEA. Trimming removed 5 bases at V and 6 bases at J, with 7 bases between. The length of the CDR3 is 10 residues. The CDR3 DNA sequence: TGCAGCGTTCGAGACGCTGAAGCTTTCTTT. This gives the protein CSVRDAEAFF.

The genes are TRBV15 and TRBJ2-3, with D unresolved. The germline V and J ends were trimmed by 8 bases and 4 bases, with 19 bases remaining between them. Germline assignment: CDR1 LNHNV and CDR2 YYDKDF (reference sequence). CDR3 length: 15 residues. CDR3 protein: CATAFRAIESDTQYF. The CDR3 DNA is TGTGCCACCGCATTTCGGGCGATAGAATCAGATACGCAGTATTTT.

The chain joins TRBV2 to TRBJ2-1, with D uncertain. The V and J ends lost 8 bases and 7 bases respectively, with 9 bases between them. This CDR3 has 11 residues. Germline loops: CDR1 SNHLY, CDR2 FYNNEI. The DNA for the CDR3 is TGTGCCAGCGGCGCGGCTAATGAGCAGTTCTTC. It specifies CASGAANEQFF.

The chain couples TRBV2 to TRBJ2-2, with 8 bases fitting TRBD1. The CDR3 contains 15 residues. The V gene end was trimmed by 6 bases and the J gene end by 3 bases; junction bases not matched to a gene: 6. Germline CDR1 and CDR2: SNHLY and FYNNEI. Written as DNA, the CDR3 is TGTGCCAGCAGATTAGACAGGGGTTACACCGGGGAGCTGTTTTTT. Its protein product is CASRLDRGYTGELFF.

This clone was seen a single time. The chain couples TRBV5-5 to TRBJ2-7; 9 nucleotides align to TRBD2. Unmatched junction bases numbered 7, after V lost 4 bases and J lost 5 bases. This CDR3 is 14 amino acids long. CDR1 is SGHKS, CDR2 YYEKEE, per germline (reference sequence). The CDR3 loop reads CASSPLAGRDEQYF. The CDR3 nucleotides read TGTGCCAGCAGCCCTCTAGCGGGAAGGGACGAGCAGTACTTC. The whole variable domain, remainder taken from reference TRBV5-5 and TRBJ2-7, is DAGVTQSPTHLIKTRGQQVTLRCSPISGHKSVSWYQQVLGQGPQFIFQYYEKEERGRGNFPDRFSARQFPNYSSELNVNALLLGDSALYLCASSPLAGRDEQYFGPGTRLTVT.

The rearrangement joins TRBV19 to TRBJ1-2; the D is unclear. The germline V gene encodes CDR1 LNHDA and CDR2 SQIVND (reference sequence). CDR3 length: 15 amino acids. Trimming cost V 6 bases and J 9 bases, with 23 bases left between them. This CDR3 reads CASRQHSLREYSYTF. The CDR3 nucleotides are TGTGCCAGTAGGCAGCATTCTCTAAGGGAGTATAGCTACACCTTC. The full variable domain, in which reference TRBV19 and TRBJ1-2 provide the parts outside the CDR3, is DGGITQSPKYLFRKEGQNVTLSCEQNLNHDAMYWYRQDPGQGLRLIYYSQIVNDFQKGDIAEGYSVSREKKESFPLTVTSAQKNPTAFYLCASRQHSLREYSYTFGSGTRLTVV.

This chain uses TRBV6-5 with TRBJ2-7; TRBD1 matches 9 bases. The CDR3 totals 15 residues. V dropped 0 bases and J dropped 2; count of bases not matched to a gene: 2. Germline CDR1 MNHEY, CDR2 SVGAGI. The CDR3 reads CASSYSTGGPYEQYF. The CDR3 DNA reads TGTGCCAGCAGTTACTCGACAGGGGGGCCCTACGAGCAGTACTTC.

The chain couples TRBV30 to TRBJ2-1, with TRBD2 identical over 7 bases. Germline assignment: CDR1 GTSNPN and CDR2 SVGIG (reference sequence). The trim removed 8 bases at V and 7 bases at J, leaving 11 bases unmatched. The CDR3 is 13 amino acids. For the CDR3, the DNA is TGTGCCGGGTCCGGGGGGATTATAAATGAGCAGTTCTTC. This encodes CAGSGGIINEQFF.

About this clone itself: The junction and the germline gene differ at one end; a read error may be behind it. The genes are TRBV7-7 and TRBJ2-7; D may be TRBD2 (6 bases). The CDR3 sequence is 14 residues long. Germline V gene data show CDR1 as SSHAT and CDR2 as FNYEAQ (reference sequence). The CDR3 reads CASSPGGRHLEQYF. The DNA for the CDR3 is TGTGCTAGCAGCCCCGGGGGTCGACACCTCGAGCAGTACTTC.

Points on this clone: One base away lies a much larger clone, so this may be a sequencing read error. Different DNA sequences within this sample yield the same CDR3. The CDR3 loop reads CASSLTGNTEAFF. DNA of the CDR3: TGTGCCAGCAGCTTAACTGGGAACACTGAAGCTTTCTTT. V and J are TRBV7-3 and TRBJ1-1; D call uncertain. This CDR3 is built from 13 residues. The germline V gene encodes CDR1 SGHTA and CDR2 FQGTGA. With 0 bases removed from V and 1 base from J, the gap between germline ends came to 3 bases.

For this clone: One end of the junction varies from germline; a read error may be responsible. Here the CDR3 DNA reads TGTGCTAGCAGCTTAGACAGGGAAAACACCATATATTTT. It specifies CASSLDRENTIYF. The gene calls are TRBV7-7 and TRBJ1-3; TRBD1 matches at 7 bases. The CDR3 runs 13 residues. Germline V gives CDR1 SSHAT, CDR2 FNYEAQ (reference sequence).

V gene TRBV4-1 combines with J gene TRBJ1-1; TRBD1 is a possible D gene (5 bases). V dropped 1 base and J dropped 3 bases, with 12 bases sitting between them. The V gene's germline CDR1 is MGHRA and CDR2 YSYEKL. The CDR3 is 15 residues long. In nucleotides, the CDR3 is TGCGCCAGCAGCCAAGTCAAGAGGGGTGACACTGAAGCTTTCTTT. This gives the protein CASSQVKRGDTEAFF.

The chain joins TRBV6-5 to TRBJ2-7, with D maybe TRBD1 (7 bases). Germline V gene lookup returns CDR1 MNHEY and CDR2 SVGAGI. With 2 bases removed from V and 6 bases from J, the gap between germline ends came to 14 bases. This CDR3 region has 14 residues. This CDR3 reads CASSYTQGTGEQYF. The CDR3, as DNA: TGTGCCAGCAGTTACACACAGGGGACTGGCGAGCAGTACTTC.

The genes are TRBV4-2 and TRBJ2-1; 9 bases are a match to TRBD2. From germline, CDR1 is LGHNA and CDR2 YNFKEQ. The V segment lost 1 base and the J segment 9 bases; nucleotides outside the gene matches: 7. CDR3 length equals 15 residues. CDR3 coding DNA: TGTGCCAGCAGCCAAGGGACTAGCGTTTCTGGTGAGCAGTTCTTC. Protein: CASSQGTSVSGEQFF.

The table lists this clone with a few counts. The V call is TRBV20-1, the J call TRBJ1-1; no clear D gene. The CDR3 is made up of 11 amino acids. Looked up from germline, CDR1 is DFQATT and CDR2 is SNEGSKA (reference sequence). Trimming took off 3 bases at V and 10 bases at J, with 12 bases between the two ends. CDR3 bases: TGCAGTGCTAGGAACAGAAACGCAGCTTTCTTT. Its translation is CSARNRNAAFF.

This clone was seen a single time. One end of the junction fails to match germline, which may point to a read error. The chain joins TRBV6-5 to TRBJ2-2; weak D call: TRBD1 (6 bases). Germline V lookup: CDR1 MNHEY, CDR2 SVGAGI. This CDR3 has 12 amino acids. The CDR3 DNA reads as TGTGCCTGCAGGACAGACACCGGGGAGCTGTTTTTT. It codes for CACRTDTGELFF.

This sequence joins TRBV5-8 and TRBJ1-1; 9 bases align to TRBD1. The length of the CDR3 is 13 residues. Germline V gene data show CDR1 as SGHTS and CDR2 as YDEGEE. V was clipped by 7 bases and J by 4 bases; unmatched bases: 5. CDR3 coding DNA: TGTGCCAGCGCCGGGACAGGGATCACTGAAGCTTTCTTT. Protein product: CASAGTGITEAFF. Combining the CDR3 with reference TRBV5-8 and TRBJ1-1 gives the whole variable domain EAGVTQSPTHLIKTRGQQATLRCSPISGHTSVYWYQQALGLGLQFLLWYDEGEERNRGNFPPRFSGRQFPNYSSELNVNALELEDSALYLCASAGTGITEAFFGQGTRLTVV.